A selection of T cell receptor beta chains follows, all from one sample in a study of T cell repertoires in cytomegalovirus infection. Their cognate antigens are unknown. TCRdb analysed the reads with MiXCR anew, one entry per CDR3 protein. The sample has approximately 990,000 distinct CDR3 sequences; about a third are singletons. The sample consisted of cultured CD8+ T cells from PBMCs, taken from culture after CMV antigen stimulation. The receptors were sampled from a human donor in good health (CMV status not recorded). Some clones in this sample may be carry-over from other donors' samples. The CDR3 runs from the conserved cysteine through the conserved F or W. The order of the fields is J gene, D gene, clone size, V gene, CDR3 protein, CDR3 DNA. A D gene is named only where the DNA matches it firmly. Size is omitted from some rows. Given values are once, few, many or a class for expanded clones.

>TRBJ1-1|-|few|TRBV9
CASSDLDSPRGTEAFF
TGTGCCAGCAGCGACCTGGACAGCCCCCGGGGCACTGAAGCTTTCTTT
>TRBJ1-2|-|few|TRBV12-3/TRBV12-4
CASSLTRGYTF
TGTGCCAGCAGTTTAACCCGGGGCTACACCTTC
>TRBJ1-4|-|-|TRBV6-1
CASSPPGLGFEKLFF
TGTGCCAGCAGCCCACCCGGGTTGGGATTTGAAAAACTGTTTTTT
>TRBJ2-5|-|-|TRBV7-6
CAGSHLLVSKETQYF
TGTGCCGGCAGCCATTTATTAGTTTCCAAGGAGACCCAGTACTTC
>TRBJ1-1|-|-|TRBV9
CASSVDGGMNTEAFF
TGTGCCAGCAGCGTAGATGGAGGCATGAACACTGAAGCTTTCTTT
>TRBJ2-2|TRBD2|many|TRBV7-6
CASSFAGDDTGELFF
TGTGCCAGCAGCTTTGCGGGGGATGACACCGGGGAGCTGTTTTTT
>TRBJ2-2|-|-|TRBV15
CATSRSEGTGELFF
TGTGCCACCAGCAGAAGCGAAGGAACCGGGGAGCTGTTTTTT
>TRBJ2-7|TRBD2|-|TRBV12-3/TRBV12-4
CASSSGTSGGDYEQYF
TGTGCCAGCAGTTCCGGGACTAGCGGGGGGGACTACGAGCAGTACTTC
>TRBJ2-3|-|-|TRBV13
CASSLEAAKVRSTDTQYF
TGTGCCAGCAGCTTAGAGGCGGCAAAAGTACGTAGCACAGATACGCAGTATTTT
>TRBJ2-1|-|-|TRBV20-1
CSALDRGRLRGGTYNEQFF
TGCAGTGCACTCGACAGGGGAAGATTGCGGGGGGGCACCTACAATGAGCAGTTCTTC
>TRBJ1-1|TRBD1|few|TRBV7-6
CASSLWDRGLNTEAFF
TGTGCCAGCAGCTTATGGGACAGGGGGTTGAACACTGAAGCTTTCTTT
>TRBJ2-6|TRBD2|-|TRBV6-4
CASSTTSGDDAGANVLTF
TGTGCCAGCAGTACAACTAGCGGGGACGATGCTGGGGCCAACGTCCTGACTTTC
>TRBJ1-2|-|few|TRBV7-9
CASTFTASYGYTF
TGTGCCAGCACCTTTACAGCCTCCTATGGCTACACCTTC
>TRBJ2-3|TRBD2|many|TRBV7-6
CASSDRGGSSTDTQYF
TGTGCCAGCAGCGACCGGGGGGGATCTAGCACAGATACGCAGTATTTT
>TRBJ1-1|-|few|TRBV19
CASRLSGYTEAFF
TGTGCCAGTAGGCTCTCAGGGTACACTGAAGCTTTCTTT
>TRBJ1-2|-|few|TRBV6-2/TRBV6-3
CASSYSAYGYTF
TGTGCCAGCAGTTACTCCGCCTATGGCTACACCTTC
>TRBJ1-5|-|few|TRBV4-1
CASSQEGAGNNQPQHF
TGCGCCAGCAGCCAAGAAGGGGCCGGGAACAATCAGCCCCAGCATTTT
>TRBJ2-7|-|-|TRBV12-3/TRBV12-4
CATGTRVEQYF
TGTGCCACCGGGACGAGGGTCGAGCAGTACTTC
>TRBJ1-2|-|-|TRBV4-1
CASSPGRNGYGYTF
TGCGCCAGCAGCCCCGGACGGAACGGATATGGCTACACCTTC
>TRBJ2-2|-|many|TRBV7-2
CASRSPGQNTGELFF
TGTGCCAGCAGATCCCCGGGACAAAACACCGGGGAGCTGTTTTTT
>TRBJ2-3|TRBD2|-|TRBV7-6
CVSSLAGRGGTDTQYF
TGTGTCAGCAGCTTAGCGGGGCGGGGGGGCACAGATACGCAGTATTTT
>TRBJ2-2|TRBD2|many|TRBV7-8
CASSPEVAGFTGELFF
TGTGCCAGCAGCCCAGAGGTAGCGGGGTTCACCGGGGAGCTGTTTTTT
>TRBJ2-1|TRBD2|-|TRBV6-2/TRBV6-3
CASSYEPSGAEQFF
TGTGCCAGCAGTTACGAGCCTAGCGGGGCTGAGCAGTTCTTC
>TRBJ2-7|-|-|TRBV7-8
CASSLGGTVFYEQYF
TGTGCCAGCAGCTTAGGCGGGACAGTTTTCTACGAGCAGTACTTC
>TRBJ1-1|-|many|TRBV7-9
CASRKGTTTLNTEAFF
TGTGCCAGCAGAAAAGGGACAACTACCTTGAACACTGAAGCTTTCTTT
>TRBJ1-1|TRBD1|-|TRBV19
CASSIARGRGDTEAFF
TGTGCCAGTAGTATAGCGAGGGGGCGAGGGGACACTGAAGCTTTCTTT
>TRBJ1-2|TRBD1|few|TRBV19
CAVFRDRVYGYTF
TGTGCCGTGTTCCGGGACAGGGTTTATGGCTACACCTTC
>TRBJ2-5|TRBD2|many|TRBV7-6
CASSFFSGGPKETQYF
TGTGCCAGCAGCTTTTTTAGCGGGGGCCCCAAGGAGACCCAGTACTTC
>TRBJ2-1|-|once|TRBV29-1
CSVEDPGGDRVLVEQFF
TGCAGCGTTGAAGATCCCGGGGGGGACAGGGTTTTGGTTGAGCAGTTCTTC
>TRBJ1-6|-|few|TRBV7-4
CASSPLKGTYNSPLHF
TGTGCCAGCAGCCCCCTTAAGGGGACTTATAATTCACCCCTCCACTTT
>TRBJ2-1|TRBD2|many|TRBV12-3/TRBV12-4
CASSTTLLGTSGESSYNEQFF
TGTGCCAGCAGCACTACCCTCTTGGGGACTAGCGGCGAGAGCTCCTACAATGAGCAGTTCTTC
>TRBJ2-1|TRBD2|-|TRBV2
CASTLGGGPNEQFF
TGTGCCAGCACTTTGGGGGGGGGACCCAATGAGCAGTTCTTC
>TRBJ1-3|-|few|TRBV19
CASSIPGTSSGNTIYF
TGTGCCAGTAGTATTCCAGGGACCTCGTCTGGAAACACCATATATTTT
>TRBJ2-7|-|few|TRBV27
CASSFLGGEQYF
TGTGCCAGCAGTTTCCTGGGTGGGGAGCAGTACTTC
>TRBJ2-2|TRBD1|-|TRBV7-9
CASSLPWTGSGGELFF
TGTGCCAGCAGCTTACCCTGGACAGGCTCCGGCGGGGAGCTGTTTTTT
>TRBJ2-2|-|many|TRBV7-9
CASTKQGLNTGELFF
TGTGCCAGCACTAAACAGGGACTGAACACCGGGGAGCTGTTTTTT
>TRBJ1-5|TRBD1|few|TRBV12-3/TRBV12-4
CASSTGTGYQPQHF
TGTGCCAGCAGTACCGGGACAGGGTATCAGCCCCAGCATTTT
>TRBJ2-1|-|-|TRBV5-6
CASSAAGDNYNEQFF
TGTGCCAGCAGCGCGGCCGGGGACAACTACAATGAGCAGTTCTTC
>TRBJ1-6|TRBD1|-|TRBV6-8
CASSSQQGAYNSPLHF
TGTGCCAGCAGTTCTCAACAGGGGGCCTATAATTCACCCCTCCACTTT
>TRBJ2-2|TRBD2|-|TRBV6-2/TRBV6-3
CASDLSGGSGELFF
TGTGCCAGCGATCTTAGCGGGGGGTCCGGGGAGCTGTTTTTT
>TRBJ2-5|-|-|TRBV12-3/TRBV12-4
CASSWDGGTPQETQYF
TGTGCCAGCAGTTGGGACGGGGGTACACCCCAAGAGACCCAGTACTTC
>TRBJ2-5|-|-|TRBV27
CASSLEGQGQETQYF
TGTGCCAGCAGTTTGGAGGGACAAGGTCAAGAGACCCAGTACTTC
>TRBJ1-5|-|few|TRBV7-6
CASSPGSPGQPQHF
TGTGCCAGCAGCCCGGGGTCTCCTGGACAGCCCCAGCATTTT
>TRBJ1-5|TRBD1|-|TRBV12-3/TRBV12-4
CASSLGTGLPQPQHF
TGTGCCAGCAGTTTAGGGACAGGGTTGCCTCAGCCCCAGCATTTT
>TRBJ1-4|-|-|TRBV2
CASMREDEKLFF
TGTGCCAGCATGAGGGAGGATGAAAAACTGTTTTTT
>TRBJ2-3|TRBD2|few|TRBV10-3
CAGYSGGASDTQYF
TGTGCCGGCTATAGCGGGGGGGCATCAGATACGCAGTATTTT
>TRBJ2-5|TRBD2|few|TRBV11-2
CASSLVTSGFVRETQYF
TGTGCCAGCAGCTTAGTAACTAGCGGGTTCGTAAGAGAGACCCAGTACTTC
>TRBJ1-6|-|-|TRBV28
CASLQMPPLHF
TGTGCCAGCCTCCAAATGCCACCCCTCCACTTT
>TRBJ1-1|-|many|TRBV6-5
CASSYDRNTEAFF
TGTGCCAGCAGTTACGACCGGAACACTGAAGCTTTCTTT
>TRBJ1-2|-|-|TRBV6-1
CASDGIRGYGYTF
TGTGCCAGCGACGGGATTCGGGGATATGGCTACACCTTC
>TRBJ2-3|-|many|TRBV10-3
CAIKGDSPKVSADTQYF
TGTGCCATCAAAGGGGATTCTCCTAAAGTCTCGGCAGATACGCAGTATTTT
>TRBJ2-5|TRBD1|few|TRBV14
CASSLTGQGTEETQYF
TGTGCCAGCAGCCTGACGGGACAGGGCACGGAGGAGACCCAGTACTTC
>TRBJ1-5|-|-|TRBV19
CASSVGRSSNQPQHF
TGTGCCAGTAGTGTGGGACGGTCTAGCAATCAGCCCCAGCATTTT